The rows below give T cell receptor beta chains drawn from one sample of a study of T-cell reconstitution after alpha-beta-depleted transplantation in children. TCRdb reanalysed the PCR reads using MiXCR and keeps one entry per CDR3 protein. Here the sample spans about 900,000 distinct CDR3 sequences, roughly 29% being singletons. Sequenced here: PBMCs, mostly from graft donor cells, sampled 360 days after TCRalphabeta/CD19-depleted stem cell transplant. Receptor source: a boy younger than two who had a stem cell transplant for SCID, so the T cells may come from the graft donor. CDR3s include the opening cysteine and the closing phenylalanine or tryptophan. Fields, in order: clone size, D gene, V gene, J gene, CDR3 length, CDR3 protein, CDR3 DNA. A D gene is named only where the DNA matches it firmly. Clone size is shown for a subset of rows, as once, few, many or a class of expanded clone.

>-|-|TRBV28|TRBJ2-7|13
CASSLSLGDEQYF
TGTGCCAGCAGTCTCTCTCTCGGAGACGAGCAGTACTTC
>many|-|TRBV3-1|TRBJ1-1|14
CASSQDRITTEAFF
TGTGCCAGCAGCCAAGATAGGATAACCACTGAAGCTTTCTTT
>few|TRBD1|TRBV28|TRBJ1-6|16
CASSLRTGGRNSPLHF
TGTGCCAGCAGTCTCCGGACAGGGGGCAGGAATTCACCCCTCCACTTT
>few|-|TRBV20-1|TRBJ2-4|11
CSAAGPNIQYF
TGCAGTGCCGCGGGACCAAACATTCAGTACTTC
>-|TRBD1|TRBV11-2|TRBJ2-3|19
CASSSTWGTGTAEADTQYF
TGTGCCAGCAGCTCCACCTGGGGGACAGGGACCGCAGAGGCAGATACGCAGTATTTT
>-|-|TRBV7-9|TRBJ2-1|16
CASSIRGGTSYNEQFF
TGTGCCAGCAGCATTCGTGGGGGGACCTCCTACAATGAGCAGTTCTTC
>many|-|TRBV12-3/TRBV12-4|TRBJ2-1|13
CASSLGTDNEQFF
TGTGCCAGCAGTTTGGGTACGGACAATGAGCAGTTCTTC
>-|-|TRBV3-1|TRBJ2-3|18
CASSRTPNRLRVTDTQYF
TGTGCCAGCAGCCGAACCCCAAACCGACTACGGGTTACAGATACGCAGTATTTT
>many|-|TRBV6-2/TRBV6-3|TRBJ2-1|14
CASSFLSSYNEQFF
TGTGCCAGCAGTTTCCTCAGCTCCTACAATGAGCAGTTCTTC
>few|-|TRBV6-2/TRBV6-3|TRBJ2-1|17
CASSSLGGPSSYNEQFF
TGTGCCAGCAGTTCATTAGGGGGGCCGAGCTCCTACAATGAGCAGTTCTTC
>-|-|TRBV9|TRBJ2-2|14
CASSIFDGPGELFF
TGTGCCAGCAGCATCTTCGACGGCCCGGGGGAGCTGTTTTTT
>-|TRBD1|TRBV12-3/TRBV12-4|TRBJ2-1|14
CASSPWDRYNEQFF
TGTGCCAGCAGTCCCTGGGACAGATACAATGAGCAGTTCTTC
>-|-|TRBV7-9|TRBJ1-4|15
CASSLREGLGEKLFF
TGTGCCAGCAGCTTGCGCGAGGGACTGGGTGAAAAACTGTTTTTT
>few|-|TRBV15|TRBJ2-7|13
CATSRGPTYEQYF
TGTGCCACCAGCAGAGGCCCGACCTACGAGCAGTACTTC
>-|-|TRBV4-1|TRBJ2-3|14
CASSQPVPTDTQYF
TGCGCCAGCAGCCAGCCCGTCCCGACAGATACGCAGTATTTT
>few|-|TRBV29-1|TRBJ2-7|13
CSVEDQGNYEQYF
TGCAGCGTTGAAGATCAGGGGAACTACGAGCAGTACTTC
>-|TRBD1|TRBV6-2/TRBV6-3|TRBJ2-7|16
CASSKPGTGGTGEQYF
TGTGCCAGCAGTAAACCCGGGACAGGTGGGACGGGCGAGCAGTACTTC
>-|-|TRBV28|TRBJ2-5|14
CASSLAAFEETQYF
TGTGCCAGCAGTTTAGCGGCTTTTGAGGAGACCCAGTACTTC
>-|-|TRBV7-9|TRBJ1-1|14
CASTVGTGHTEAFF
TGTGCCAGCACCGTGGGCACAGGTCACACTGAAGCTTTCTTT
>-|TRBD2|TRBV4-3|TRBJ2-5|16
CASSQVGRGGQETQYF
TGCGCCAGCAGCCAAGTGGGGCGGGGGGGCCAAGAGACCCAGTACTTC
>many|TRBD1|TRBV12-3/TRBV12-4|TRBJ2-1|14
CASTPGQGYNEQFF
TGTGCCAGCACTCCGGGACAGGGGTACAATGAGCAGTTCTTC
>few|-|TRBV12-3/TRBV12-4|TRBJ1-1|14
CASSLYSSNTEAFF
TGTGCCAGCAGTTTATACAGCTCGAACACTGAAGCTTTCTTT
>-|TRBD1|TRBV15|TRBJ2-1|17
CATSTPLAGTGINEQFF
TGTGCCACCAGCACCCCCTTGGCCGGGACAGGGATCAATGAGCAGTTCTTC
>many|-|TRBV5-1|TRBJ1-4|13
CASSLRSAEKLFF
TGCGCCAGCAGCTTGAGGTCGGCTGAAAAACTGTTTTTT
>-|-|TRBV6-5|TRBJ1-3|15
CASSYSGTARNTIYF
TGTGCCAGCAGTTACTCCGGGACGGCCCGGAACACCATATATTTT
>many|-|TRBV7-9|TRBJ2-7|11
CASSSFYEQYF
TGTGCCAGCAGTTCATTCTACGAGCAGTACTTC
>many|-|TRBV5-1|TRBJ2-3|15
CASSLDAGDTDTQYF
TGCGCCAGCAGCTTGGATGCAGGGGACACAGATACGCAGTATTTT
>few|-|TRBV7-9|TRBJ2-3|15
CASSPRGVGTDTQYF
TGTGCCAGCAGCCCCCGCGGGGTCGGCACAGATACGCAGTATTTT
>-|-|TRBV28|TRBJ2-2|14
CASSFGENAGELFF
TGTGCCAGCAGTTTTGGGGAAAACGCCGGGGAGCTGTTTTTT
>few|-|TRBV12-3/TRBV12-4|TRBJ2-6|15
CASSPTISGANVLTF
TGTGCCAGCAGCCCGACTATCTCTGGGGCCAACGTCCTGACTTTC
>-|TRBD1|TRBV4-1|TRBJ2-7|14
CASSQNGQGGEQYF
TGCGCCAGCAGCCAAAACGGACAGGGCGGTGAGCAGTACTTC
>-|-|TRBV21-1|TRBJ2-1|21
CASSKDGEGAGGLKTYNEQFF
TGTGCCAGCAGCAAAGACGGGGAGGGTGCGGGGGGGCTCAAGACCTACAATGAGCAGTTCTTC
>-|TRBD1|TRBV12-3/TRBV12-4|TRBJ1-1|16
CASSAGRTGWETEAFF
TGTGCCAGCAGTGCGGGGAGGACAGGGTGGGAAACTGAAGCTTTCTTT
>-|-|TRBV11-2|TRBJ2-2|15
CASSRFRGLSRELFF
TGTGCCAGCAGCCGGTTTAGAGGGTTAAGCCGGGAGCTGTTTTTT
>few|TRBD1|TRBV6-5|TRBJ1-4|17
CASSYTRPDRGDEKLFF
TGTGCCAGCAGTTACACTCGACCGGACAGGGGGGATGAAAAACTGTTTTTT
>-|TRBD1|TRBV7-8|TRBJ1-6|13
CASCRDRGSPLHF
TGTGCCAGCTGCCGGGACAGGGGTTCACCCCTCCACTTT
>-|-|TRBV15|TRBJ2-5|14
CATSRDNGQETQYF
TGTGCCACCAGCAGAGACAATGGCCAAGAGACCCAGTACTTC
>-|-|TRBV7-9|TRBJ2-7|15
CASSIDTTPAYEQYF
TGTGCCAGCAGCATCGACACGACACCGGCCTACGAGCAGTACTTC
>-|-|TRBV3-1|TRBJ2-4|16
CASSTRGPLAKNIQYF
TGTGCCAGCAGCACGCGGGGGCCGCTAGCCAAAAACATTCAGTACTTC
>-|TRBD2|TRBV7-2|TRBJ2-3|16
CASSSLTSGGTDTQYF
TGTGCCAGCAGCTCTTTGACTAGCGGGGGTACAGATACGCAGTATTTT
>-|-|TRBV12-3/TRBV12-4|TRBJ2-7|15
CASSLWGPDTYEQYF
TGTGCCAGCAGTTTATGGGGGCCGGATACCTACGAGCAGTACTTC
>few|-|TRBV29-1|TRBJ2-5|14
CSAGLGGPQETQYF
TGCAGCGCCGGCTTGGGGGGGCCCCAAGAGACCCAGTACTTC
>few|TRBD1|TRBV20-1|TRBJ1-2|16
CSARSRSGQGFSGYTF
TGCAGTGCTAGATCGCGGTCCGGACAGGGATTTAGTGGCTACACCTTC
>few|TRBD2|TRBV29-1|TRBJ2-3|15
CSVAGGAGGTDTQYF
TGCAGCGTCGCCGGGGGGGCAGGGGGCACAGATACGCAGTATTTT
>few|TRBD2|TRBV6-5|TRBJ2-1|11
CASERGDEQFF
TGTGCCAGCGAGCGGGGGGATGAGCAGTTCTTC
>-|TRBD2|TRBV12-3/TRBV12-4|TRBJ2-7|16
CASSLGAVGLENEQYF
TGTGCCAGCAGTTTAGGCGCGGTGGGACTAGAAAACGAGCAGTACTTC
>-|TRBD2|TRBV10-2|TRBJ2-7|14
CASRTSGVSYEQYF
TGCGCCAGCAGGACTAGCGGGGTCTCCTACGAGCAGTACTTC
>-|TRBD2|TRBV11-1|TRBJ2-1|18
CASSYGLKLAGGYNEQFF
TGTGCCAGCAGCTACGGGCTAAAACTAGCGGGAGGTTACAATGAGCAGTTCTTC
>-|-|TRBV6-1|TRBJ2-1|15
CASSVALLQYNEQFF
TGTGCCAGCAGTGTGGCACTCCTCCAGTACAATGAGCAGTTCTTC
>-|-|TRBV7-3|TRBJ2-2|16
CASSLRPGQSTGELFF
TGTGCCAGCAGCTTAAGGCCAGGGCAAAGCACCGGGGAGCTGTTTTTT
>-|-|TRBV20-1|TRBJ2-1|14
CSAARSAAYNEQFF
TGCAGTGCTGCTAGGAGTGCCGCCTACAATGAGCAGTTCTTC
>-|-|TRBV4-1|TRBJ1-1|15
CASSQTTVSNTEAFF
TGCGCCAGCAGCCAGACGACAGTCAGCAACACTGAAGCTTTCTTT
>-|TRBD2|TRBV10-3|TRBJ2-2|17
CAIRATGLAGATGELFF
TGTGCCATCAGGGCTACAGGACTAGCGGGGGCCACCGGGGAGCTGTTTTTT
>-|-|TRBV12-5|TRBJ2-6|22
CASGLGPSSYGYSPSGANVLTF
TGTGCTAGTGGTTTGGGTCCCTCATCCTATGGGTACTCCCCCTCTGGGGCCAACGTCCTGACTTTC
>-|-|TRBV29-1|TRBJ1-1|13
CSVRTDWNTEAFF
TGCAGCGTTCGGACAGACTGGAACACTGAAGCTTTCTTT
>once|TRBD1|TRBV20-1|TRBJ1-3|13
CSADRGGGNTIYF
TGCAGTGCTGACAGGGGGGGCGGAAACACCATATATTTT
>-|-|TRBV6-5|TRBJ1-4|14
CASSYGRAGEKLFF
TGTGCCAGCAGTTACGGCCGGGCAGGGGAGAAACTGTTTTTT
>-|-|TRBV6-5|TRBJ2-1|17
CASSPHGGAGKYNEQFF
TGTGCCAGCAGTCCCCATGGGGGAGCCGGGAAATACAATGAGCAGTTCTTC